This entry lists 25 T cell receptor beta chains sequenced from one sample in a study of shared clonotypes between healthy human individuals. Sequencing used immunoSEQ multiplex PCR; TCRdb keeps in-frame clones, though not all of them. The sample holds roughly 1.4 million clones, 98% seen once. The sample consisted of naive CD4+ T cells sorted from blood. Stated subset: CD45RA+ positively selected. Receptors were obtained from a man younger than 40 in good health.

The CDR3 here is CASSPPGRFRELFF. CDR3 coding DNA: TGTGCCAGCTCACCACCAGGCCGGTTCCGCGAGCTGTTTTTT. This sequence joins TRBV18 and TRBJ2-2; D gene ambiguous. This CDR3 region has 14 residues. Germline V gene sequence: CDR1 KGHSH, CDR2 LQKENI. Between the trimmed V and J ends, which lost 0 bases and 11 bases, there was a span of 13 bases. Using reference TRBV18 and TRBJ2-2 for the parts outside the CDR3, the full variable domain is NAGVMQNPRHLVRRRGQEARLRCSPMKGHSHVYWYRQLPEEGLKFMVYLQKENIIDESGMPKERFSAEFPKEGPSILRIQQVVRGDSAAYFCASSPPGRFRELFFGEGSRLTVL.

The chain uses TRBV19 and TRBJ2-1, with 9 bases that match TRBD2. Germline V gene sequence: CDR1 LNHDA, CDR2 SQIVND (reference sequence). The CDR3 is 15 residues long. With 6 bases clipped from V and 6 bases from J, the junction kept 9 bases outside the gene matches. For the CDR3, the DNA is TGTGCCAGTAGCAAGCCGGGACTAGCACGCAATGAGCAGTTCTTC. The encoded protein is CASSKPGLARNEQFF.

The rearrangement uses TRBV5-4 and TRBJ1-2; 7 nucleotides match TRBD1. The CDR3 covers 14 residues. V trimming: 4 bases; J trimming: 0 bases; junction bases outside the gene matches: 3. The germline V gene encodes CDR1 SGHNT and CDR2 YYREEE (reference sequence). The CDR3 reads CASSPRGANYGYTF. The CDR3 nucleotides read TGTGCCAGCAGCCCCAGGGGGGCTAACTATGGCTACACCTTC.

The table lists this clone with a count of one. The V gene is TRBV28, the J gene TRBJ2-7; 8 positions match TRBD1. CDR3 length: 18 residues. Germline lookup yields CDR1 MDHEN and CDR2 SYDVKM. J lost 0 bases, V lost 7 bases, and 17 bases had no gene match. The CDR3: CASTINGIQGASSYEQYF. CDR3 DNA: TGTGCCAGCACTATAAACGGGATCCAGGGGGCCAGCTCCTACGAGCAGTACTTC.

V usage is TRBV6-5 and J usage is TRBJ1-1; D is unresolved. The CDR3 runs 14 residues. V lost 6 bases, J lost 3 bases, and 14 bases lay in between. Germline assignment: CDR1 MNHEY and CDR2 SVGAGI. The CDR3: CASRDTTPDTEAFF. The CDR3 DNA is TGTGCCAGCAGAGACACTACCCCTGACACTGAAGCTTTCTTT.

This chain uses TRBV2 with TRBJ2-1; 9 nucleotides agree with TRBD2. The J segment lost 8 bases and the V segment lost 4 bases, leaving 15 bases of the junction unmatched. The CDR3 has 17 residues. Germline assignment: CDR1 SNHLY and CDR2 FYNNEI. The CDR3 region is CASSALVLREGLYEQFF. CDR3 DNA sequence: TGTGCCAGCAGTGCCCTAGTATTGCGGGAGGGCCTCTATGAGCAGTTCTTC.

The genes are TRBV19 and TRBJ1-5; D gene uncertain. The length of the CDR3 is 13 residues. Germline CDR1 LNHDA, CDR2 SQIVND (reference sequence). V was clipped by 2 bases and J by 5 bases, with 7 bases between them. The CDR3 nucleotides are TGTGCCAGTAGTATAATAGAGGATCAGCCCCAGCATTTT. Its protein is CASSIIEDQPQHF. Together with reference TRBV19 and TRBJ1-5, the CDR3 gives the full variable domain: DGGITQSPKYLFRKEGQNVTLSCEQNLNHDAMYWYRQDPGQGLRLIYYSQIVNDFQKGDIAEGYSVSREKKESFPLTVTSAQKNPTAFYLCASSIIEDQPQHFGDGTRLSIL.

The chain carries TRBV21-1 and TRBJ2-2; the D call TRBD2 from the table was never checked on the DNA. TRBV21-1 has pseudogene status. The CDR3 has 19 residues. The DNA of the CDR3 is TGTGCCAGCAGCAAAGATTTGTTTGTGGCTAGCGGGGTTAAGGGGGAGCTGTTTTTT. Encoded protein: CASSKDLFVASGVKGELFF.

The chain links TRBV7-9 to TRBJ1-2; TRBD1 is a possible D gene (5 bases). Trimming left V 5 bases short and J 3 bases short, with 13 bases between. This CDR3 has 14 amino acids. Germline CDR1 SEHNR, CDR2 FQNEAQ (reference sequence). The chain's CDR3 is CASSTVRGDYGYTF. CDR3 DNA: TGTGCCAGCAGCACTGTCCGGGGGGACTATGGCTACACCTTC. Looking up the rest from reference TRBV7-9 and TRBJ1-2 gives the full variable domain: DTGVSQNPRHKITKRGQNVTFRCDPISEHNRLYWYRQTLGQGPEFLTYFQNEAQLEKSRLLSDRFSAERPKGSFSTLEIQRTEQGDSAMYLCASSTVRGDYGYTFGSGTRLTVV.

This CDR3 is CASSARDSSPGYTF. The CDR3, as DNA: TGTGCCAGCAGCGCCCGGGACAGCTCCCCTGGCTACACCTTC. The genes are TRBV2 and TRBJ1-2, with TRBD1 identical over 7 bases. With 6 bases clipped from V and 7 bases from J, the junction kept 11 bases outside the gene matches. CDR1 is SNHLY and CDR2 is FYNNEI in the germline V gene. The CDR3 runs 14 residues. The full variable domain, its missing parts supplied by reference TRBV2 and TRBJ1-2, is EPEVTQTPSHQVTQMGQEVILRCVPISNHLYFYWYRQILGQKVEFLVSFYNNEISEKSEIFDDQFSVERPDGSNFTLKIRSTKLEDSAMYFCASSARDSSPGYTFGSGTRLTVV.

The chain carries TRBV5-1 and TRBJ2-7; tentative D call: TRBD2 (6 bases). Trimming removed 6 bases from V and 4 bases from J, with 14 bases in between. CDR1 is SGHRS and CDR2 is YFSETQ in the germline V gene. This CDR3 comprises 13 residues. CDR3 nucleotides: TGCGCCAGCAAGGAGGGCGCGGGGTACGAGCAGTACTTC. Amino acid sequence: CASKEGAGYEQYF. Looking up the rest from reference TRBV5-1 and TRBJ2-7 gives the full variable domain: KAGVTQTPRYLIKTRGQQVTLSCSPISGHRSVSWYQQTPGQGLQFLFEYFSETQRNKGNFPGRFSGRQFSNSRSEMNVSTLELGDSALYLCASKEGAGYEQYFGPGTRLTVT.

The chain uses TRBV18 and TRBJ1-3; the D is unclear. The ends were cut back, 4 bases at V and 0 bases at J, with 16 bases in the middle. Germline CDR1 and CDR2: KGHSH and LQKENI. The CDR3 totals 17 residues. CDR3 coding DNA: TGTGCCAGCTCACTGACCCGGACGTCAATCTCTGGAAACACCATATATTTT. Its protein is CASSLTRTSISGNTIYF.

Note on this clone: In this CDR3 the conserved last residue, phenylalanine or tryptophan, is missing, so a read error is likely. It is unclear where the CDR3 begins or ends on the DNA, so no DNA is shown, and the CDR3 is as TCRdb lists it. This chain uses TRBV18 with TRBJ2-7; TRBD1, as called in the table, went unchecked against the DNA. The CDR3 is 14 residues long, ends included. Germline CDR1 reads KGHSH; CDR2 reads LQKENI. The CDR3 here is CASSPVGQGKRAYL.

CDR3 region: CALELDLRGYTF. CDR3 bases: TGTGCCTTGGAACTGGACTTGCGGGGCTACACCTTC. The J gene is TRBJ1-2, the V gene TRBV30; the D is unclear. V was shortened by 7 bases and J by 8 bases, with 17 bases between the two germline ends. Germline CDR1 is GTSNPN and CDR2 is SVGIG (reference sequence). The CDR3 totals 12 residues. Combining the CDR3 with reference TRBV30 and TRBJ1-2 gives the whole variable domain SQTIHQWPATLVQPVGSPLSLECTVEGTSNPNLYWYRQAAGRGLQLLFYSVGIGQISSEVPQNLSASRPQDRQFILSSKKLLLSDSGFYLCALELDLRGYTFGSGTRLTVV.

The rearrangement uses TRBV7-9 and TRBJ1-5; 7 bases are a match to TRBD1. Per the germline V gene, CDR1 is SEHNR and CDR2 is FQNEAQ (reference sequence). The CDR3 spans 17 residues. With V trimmed by 4 bases and J by 3 bases, 12 bases remained unmatched. Here the CDR3 DNA reads TGTGCCAGCAGCTCGGGGGACCAGGGGGGGCCCAATCAGCCCCAGCATTTT. It specifies CASSSGDQGGPNQPQHF. Together with reference TRBV7-9 and TRBJ1-5, the CDR3 gives the full variable domain: DTGVSQNPRHKITKRGQNVTFRCDPISEHNRLYWYRQTLGQGPEFLTYFQNEAQLEKSRLLSDRFSAERPKGSFSTLEIQRTEQGDSAMYLCASSSGDQGGPNQPQHFGDGTRLSIL.

This chain uses TRBV6-1 with TRBJ2-2; no firm D call. This CDR3 is 13 amino acids long. Trimming left V 1 base short and J 6 bases short, with 6 bases between. CDR1 and CDR2 (germline): MNHNS, SASEGT. This chain's CDR3 is CASSEGVPGELFF. The CDR3 DNA reads TGTGCCAGCAGTGAAGGTGTGCCCGGGGAGCTGTTTTTT.

The chain links TRBV11-3 to TRBJ2-1; 7 bases align to TRBD1. Germline lookup yields CDR1 SGHNT and CDR2 YENEEA. The V and J ends lost 2 bases and 7 bases, in that order; junction bases with no gene match: 5. CDR3 length equals 14 residues. This CDR3 reads CASSLRQGKNEQFF. CDR3 in DNA: TGTGCCAGCAGCTTAAGACAGGGTAAAAATGAGCAGTTCTTC.

The genes are TRBV2 and TRBJ2-7, with 9 positions matching TRBD2. The V gene's germline CDR1 is SNHLY and CDR2 FYNNEI. The CDR3 is made up of 13 amino acids. The ends lost 6 bases at V and 6 bases at J; junction bases unmatched: 6. The DNA of the CDR3 is TGTGCCAGCAGGTTGGGACTAGCCGCCGAGCAGTACTTC. This translates into CASRLGLAAEQYF.

V gene TRBV7-9 combines with J gene TRBJ2-5; 7 bases align to TRBD2. The CDR3 contains 14 residues. In germline, CDR1 is SEHNR, CDR2 FQNEAQ (reference sequence). With 6 bases clipped from V and 1 base from J, the junction kept 5 bases outside the gene matches. CDR3 sequence: CASRSGRAQETQYF. The DNA for the CDR3 is TGTGCCAGCAGGTCGGGGAGGGCCCAAGAGACCCAGTACTTC.

This chain joins TRBV9 and TRBJ2-7, with 7 bases aligning to TRBD2. The CDR3 spans 15 residues. Germline V gene lookup returns CDR1 SGDLS and CDR2 YYNGEE. The ends lost 2 bases at V and 1 base at J; junction bases unmatched: 6. CDR3 DNA: TGTGCCAGCAGCGTCGGACTAGGGGATTCCTACGAGCAGTACTTC. This sequence encodes CASSVGLGDSYEQYF.

The genes are TRBV14 and TRBJ2-5, with unresolved D. CDR3 length equals 12 residues. V was shortened by 5 bases and J by 1 base, with 5 bases between the two germline ends. CDR1 is SGHDN and CDR2 is FVKESK in the germline V gene. The CDR3 nucleotides are TGTGCCAGCAGCTATTTCCAAGAGACCCAGTACTTC. It is translated as CASSYFQETQYF.

The chain carries TRBV6-5 and TRBJ1-2, with no clear D. Trimming took 0 bases from V and 4 from J, leaving 15 bases between them. Germline CDR1 reads MNHEY; CDR2 reads SVGAGI. The CDR3 has 16 amino acids. The CDR3: CASSYSAVNPLYGYTF. The CDR3 region has the DNA TGTGCCAGCAGTTACTCCGCGGTCAATCCCCTCTATGGCTACACCTTC.

This chain links TRBV7-2 with TRBJ2-3, with 12 bases fitting TRBD2. There are 15 residues in the CDR3. The V and J ends lost 5 bases and 8 bases, in that order; junction bases with no gene match: 8. Germline V lookup: CDR1 SGHTA, CDR2 FQGNSA. In DNA, the CDR3 is TGTGCCAGCAGCCCGGGACTAGCGGGTCAGGGTACGCAGTATTTT. Its protein is CASSPGLAGQGTQYF.

The chain employs TRBV9 and TRBJ2-3, with 7 positions matching TRBD2. Per germline, CDR1 SGDLS and CDR2 YYNGEE. This CDR3 has 15 amino acids. V lost 6 bases and J lost 3; bases outside the gene matches: 10. Written as DNA, the CDR3 is TGTGCCAGCAAAATGGGTCTAGCGGAGACAGATACGCAGTATTTT. It is translated as CASKMGLAETDTQYF.

This chain connects TRBV16 to TRBJ1-1, with D unclear. The CDR3 consists of 12 residues. Germline V gene sequence: CDR1 KGHSY, CDR2 FQNENV. Between the trimmed V and J ends, which lost 2 bases and 3 bases, there was a span of 4 bases. CDR3 region: CASSQGYTEAFF. The CDR3 DNA is TGTGCCAGCAGCCAAGGTTACACTGAAGCTTTCTTT.